Below, 21 T cell receptor beta chains from the same sample are listed, as sequenced in a study of blood T cell dynamics during melanoma immunotherapy (dated by TCRdb to the early 2020s). This sample's time point label indicates: week 3, after first cycle of checkpoint inhibitor. Libraries were made using the immunoSEQ multiplex PCR assay. TCRdb holds this immuneACCESS table with in-frame rearrangements only. Some clones are missing; in checked studies, unresolved V genes explain under half, and the rest has no known cause. For this sample the table gives about 15,000 clones, of which more than 85% were detected only once. Over 0.85% of the sample rests with the top ten. Sequencing used blood, obtained from a patient treated with checkpoint blockade. The receptor set was obtained from a human donor with melanoma.

The rearrangement joins TRBV7-3 to TRBJ1-6; D is perhaps TRBD1 (6 bases). Germline values: CDR1 SGHTA, CDR2 FQGTGA. V lost 4 bases, J lost 5 bases, and 9 bases lay in between. The CDR3 covers 14 residues. CDR3 residues: CASSWQGHNSPLHF. Here the CDR3 DNA reads TGTGCCAGCAGCTGGCAGGGGCATAATTCACCCCTCCACTTT.

The genes are TRBV18 and TRBJ1-4, with TRBD1 identical over 10 bases. J gave up 7 bases and V 3 bases, and 5 bases lay outside the gene matches. Germline-derived CDR1 and CDR2 are KGHSH and LQKENI. The CDR3 covers 15 residues. The CDR3 nucleotides are TGTGCCAGCTCACCGGACGACAGGGGGCGTGAAAAACTGTTTTTT. This gives the protein CASSPDDRGREKLFF.

The J gene is TRBJ2-1, the V gene TRBV29-1, with D hard to call. CDR3 length: 14 amino acids. Germline V gene data show CDR1 as SQVTM and CDR2 as ANQGSEA. Deletions cut 7 bases from V and 0 bases from J, with 13 bases between. The CDR3 DNA reads TGCAGCGCCGTAATACGAAGCTCCTACAATGAGCAGTTCTTC. It encodes CSAVIRSSYNEQFF.

The gene calls are TRBV2 and TRBJ2-5; TRBD1 matches at 9 bases. Gene TRBJ2-7 matches the end of the DNA better, so the J call may be wrong. This CDR3 comprises 15 residues. CDR1 SNHLY and CDR2 FYNNEI come from the germline V gene. The CDR3: CASSAAGTGLYEQYF. The CDR3 nucleotides read TGTGCCAGCAGCGCTGCCGGGACAGGGTTGTACGAGCAGTACTTC.

The CDR3 here is CASGLVLGQGAGGYTF. The DNA for the CDR3 is TGTGCTAGTGGTTTGGTACTGGGACAGGGGGCGGGAGGCTACACCTTC. The chain is built from TRBV12-5 and TRBJ1-2; 12 bases are shared with TRBD1. Looked up from germline, CDR1 is LGHNT and CDR2 is FRNRAP. CDR3 length equals 16 residues. V dropped 0 bases and J dropped 8; count of bases not matched to a gene: 7. Supplemented by reference TRBV12-5 and TRBJ1-2, the full variable domain reads DARVTQTPRHKVTEMGQEVTMRCQPILGHNTVFWYRQTMMQGLELLAYFRNRAPLDDSGMPKDRFSAEMPDATLATLKIQPSEPRDSAVYFCASGLVLGQGAGGYTFGSGTRLTVV.

V gene TRBV6-5 combines with J gene TRBJ2-3, with D possibly TRBD1 on 7 matching bases. Trimming cost V 8 bases and J 3 bases, with 12 bases left between them. The CDR3 length is 13 residues. Per germline, CDR1 MNHEY and CDR2 SVGAGI. The CDR3, as DNA: TGTGCCAGCGCGGGACAGAGAACAGATACGCAGTATTTT. Its translation: CASAGQRTDTQYF.

The CDR3 protein is CAWSVRRDGTEAFF. In nucleotides, the CDR3 is TGTGCCTGGAGTGTTAGAAGGGATGGCACTGAAGCTTTCTTT. The gene calls are TRBV30 and TRBJ1-1; D not certain. This CDR3 contains 14 residues. The V gene's germline CDR1 is GTSNPN and CDR2 SVGIG (reference sequence). V was cut by 0 bases and J by 4 bases, with 12 bases left in between. The full variable domain, completed using reference TRBV30 and TRBJ1-1, is SQTIHQWPATLVQPVGSPLSLECTVEGTSNPNLYWYRQAAGRGLQLLFYSVGIGQISSEVPQNLSASRPQDRQFILSSKKLLLSDSGFYLCAWSVRRDGTEAFFGQGTRLTVV.

A word on this clone: An end of the junction differs from the germline gene, which may be a read error. This sequence joins TRBV7-7 and TRBJ2-1; 9 bases line up with TRBD2. This CDR3 region has 14 residues. Per germline, CDR1 SSHAT and CDR2 FNYEAQ (reference sequence). DNA of the CDR3: TGTGCTAGCATGGCGGGGGGGTCCAACAATGAGCAGTTCTTC. This encodes CASMAGGSNNEQFF.

Only a few counts were recorded for this clone. The chain employs TRBV7-9 and TRBJ1-2; the D gene is possibly TRBD1 (5 bases). Germline-derived CDR1 and CDR2 are SEHNR and FQNEAQ (reference sequence). This CDR3 region has 13 residues. V lost 5 bases, J lost 5 bases, and 12 bases lay in between. The CDR3 sequence is CASSLGTAYGYTF. CDR3 nucleotides: TGTGCCAGCAGCCTCGGGACGGCATATGGCTACACCTTC.

This clone was picked up a small number of times. The rearrangement joins TRBV15 to TRBJ2-2; possibly TRBD1 or TRBD2 for D (5 bases each). This CDR3 contains 15 residues. Trimming left V 5 bases short and J 6 bases short, with 16 bases between. Germline assignment: CDR1 LNHNV and CDR2 YYDKDF (reference sequence). In nucleotides, the CDR3 is TGTGCCACCAGCGGACGGGACGTCGGCCCCGGGGAGCTGTTTTTT. The encoded protein is CATSGRDVGPGELFF.

The table lists this clone with a count of one. The chain has TRBV2 and TRBJ1-4; unclear D gene. From germline, CDR1 is SNHLY and CDR2 FYNNEI. The length of the CDR3 is 12 residues. Deletions cut 6 bases from V and 7 bases from J, with 9 bases between. CDR3 residues: CASRGSGEKLFF. The CDR3 coding sequence is TGTGCCAGCAGGGGGAGTGGTGAAAAACTGTTTTTT.

This chain joins TRBV19 and TRBJ1-3; D is perhaps TRBD1 (6 bases). Per the germline V gene, CDR1 is LNHDA and CDR2 is SQIVND (reference sequence). V lost 3 bases and J 2 bases, leaving 8 bases between the germline ends. The CDR3 is 14 residues long. CDR3 DNA: TGTGCCAGTAGTATGGGGGGCACTGGAAACACCATATATTTT. Amino acids: CASSMGGTGNTIYF.

The V and J genes are TRBV6-5 and TRBJ2-3, with a weak D call TRBD2 (5 bases). This CDR3 has 15 residues. V shed 2 bases and J shed 1 base, with 10 bases lying between them. Germline CDR1 and CDR2: MNHEY and SVGAGI. In DNA form, the CDR3 reads TGTGCCAGCAGTTACGGAGGAGTAGGCACAGATACGCAGTATTTT. Protein: CASSYGGVGTDTQYF.

The chain links TRBV5-1 to TRBJ1-4, with TRBD1 as a possible D gene (5 bases). This CDR3 contains 16 residues. Trimming removed 1 base at V and 3 bases at J, with 13 bases between. Germline-derived CDR1 and CDR2 are SGHRS and YFSETQ. Written as DNA, the CDR3 is TGCGCCAGCAGCTTGAGCCACGGAGGGGCTAATGAAAAACTGTTTTTT. The encoded protein is CASSLSHGGANEKLFF.

This clone occurred once. This sequence joins TRBV5-1 and TRBJ2-6, with D uncertain. Trimming removed 2 bases at V and 0 bases at J, with 6 bases between. The V gene's germline CDR1 is SGHRS and CDR2 YFSETQ. This CDR3 region has 15 residues. The CDR3 DNA reads as TGCGCCAGCAGCTTACAAGCCTCTGGGGCCAACGTCCTGACTTTC. It encodes CASSLQASGANVLTF.

The genes are TRBV2 and TRBJ2-3; no firm D call. Trimming stripped 6 bases from V and 2 bases from J, with 12 bases between. Per germline, CDR1 SNHLY and CDR2 FYNNEI. The CDR3 totals 14 residues. The CDR3 sequence is CASSTEFHTDTQYF. CDR3 coding DNA: TGTGCCAGCAGCACGGAGTTTCACACAGATACGCAGTATTTT.

This clone showed up just once. The genes are TRBV28 and TRBJ1-1; 9 bases agree with TRBD1. Germline V gene lookup returns CDR1 MDHEN and CDR2 SYDVKM. This CDR3 contains 15 residues. V shed 3 bases, J shed 1 base, and the junction held 3 bases outside the gene matches. The CDR3 nucleotides are TGTGCCAGCAGTTTCCGGGACAGGGCGAACACTGAAGCTTTCTTT. Translating it yields CASSFRDRANTEAFF.

This sequence joins TRBV6-1 and TRBJ1-5; D perhaps matches TRBD1 (5 bases). CDR1 is MNHNS and CDR2 is SASEGT in the germline V gene. This CDR3 spans 11 amino acids. Trimming took 8 bases from V and 6 from J, leaving 8 bases between them. The CDR3: CASGTGQPQHF. DNA for the CDR3: TGTGCCAGCGGGACGGGTCAGCCCCAGCATTTT.

This rearrangement joins TRBV6-5 to TRBJ2-5, with D possibly TRBD2 on 5 matching bases. This CDR3 is 13 amino acids long. Germline-derived CDR1 and CDR2 are MNHEY and SVGAGI. V dropped 2 bases and J dropped 5 bases, with 9 bases sitting between them. The CDR3 sequence: CASSYGLTETQYF. The CDR3 DNA is TGTGCCAGCAGTTACGGACTGACCGAGACCCAGTACTTC.

V usage is TRBV7-2 and J usage is TRBJ2-1, with D unresolved. Germline V lookup: CDR1 SGHTA, CDR2 FQGNSA. V gave up 2 bases and J gave up 4 bases, with 3 bases separating them. The CDR3 is 12 amino acids. CDR3 region: CASSLLYNEQFF. The DNA of the CDR3 is TGTGCCAGCAGCTTACTGTACAATGAGCAGTTCTTC.

The chain recombines TRBV28 with TRBJ2-5, with 9 nucleotides matching TRBD2. The trim removed 7 bases at V and 2 bases at J, leaving 5 bases unmatched. This CDR3 has 14 residues. CDR1 is MDHEN, CDR2 SYDVKM, per germline. CDR3 loop: CASTVAGGQETQYF. Here the CDR3 DNA reads TGTGCCAGCACGGTGGCGGGAGGGCAAGAGACCCAGTACTTC.